A single sample is the source of the 16 T cell receptor beta chains below, sequenced in a study of blood T cell repertoires in COVID-19. Clones were sequenced by immunoSEQ multiplex PCR, and TCRdb holds only the in-frame ones, with some missing. The repertoire holds around 240,000 clones, roughly 81% seen once, with about 0.93% in the top ten. The source material was peripheral blood. Every receptor here comes from a man aged 40-55 years with acute or convalescent COVID-19.

This sequence joins TRBV6-1 and TRBJ1-5; possibly TRBD1 for D (6 bases). This CDR3 is built from 16 residues. V lost 4 bases and J 0 bases, leaving 13 bases between the germline ends. The germline CDR1 and CDR2 sequences are MNHNS and SASEGT. CDR3 in amino acids: CASSGTDSYSNQPQHF. The CDR3 bases are TGTGCCAGCAGTGGGACAGACTCCTATAGCAATCAGCCCCAGCATTTT.

This chain links TRBV7-3 with TRBJ1-2; 7 bases match TRBD1. V trimming: 5 bases; J trimming: 2 bases; junction bases outside the gene matches: 2. Germline V CDR1 and CDR2: SGHTA, FQGTGA. This CDR3 region has 13 residues. The CDR3 reads CASSPQGNYGYTF. CDR3 DNA: TGTGCCAGCAGCCCACAGGGGAACTATGGCTACACCTTC.

This chain uses TRBV2 with TRBJ1-1, with TRBD1 identical over 7 bases. CDR1 is SNHLY, CDR2 FYNNEI, per germline. The CDR3 is 13 residues long. The trim removed 5 bases at V and 3 bases at J, leaving 3 bases unmatched. The CDR3 region is CASSWTGYTEAFF. DNA for the CDR3: TGTGCCAGCAGTTGGACAGGTTACACTGAAGCTTTCTTT.

J is TRBJ1-4 and V is TRBV5-6; tentatively, D is TRBD1 (6 bases). The ends were cut back, 4 bases at V and 0 bases at J, with 10 bases in the middle. The CDR3 has 15 residues. Germline CDR1 reads SGHDT; CDR2 reads YYEEEE. The CDR3 loop is CASSRGGATNEKLFF. The CDR3 nucleotides are TGTGCCAGCAGCAGGGGGGGTGCAACTAATGAAAAACTGTTTTTT.

This rearrangement joins TRBV19 to TRBJ2-2, with 9 bases identical to TRBD1. Germline V gives CDR1 LNHDA, CDR2 SQIVND (reference sequence). The CDR3 is made up of 15 amino acids. J gave up 7 bases and V 4 bases, and 7 bases lay outside the gene matches. The CDR3 bases are TGTGCCAGTAGTAACTCCGGGACAGGGAGCGGGGAGCTGTTTTTT. Its translation: CASSNSGTGSGELFF.

This clone was counted once. The chain has TRBV27 and TRBJ2-5, with 11 nucleotides matching TRBD2. The length of the CDR3 is 16 residues. CDR1 is MNHEY and CDR2 is SMNVEV in the germline V gene (reference sequence). Trimming removed 0 bases from V and 1 base from J; junction bases left unmatched: 1. The CDR3 DNA is TGTGCCAGCAGTTTATCGACTAGCGGGGCCCAAGAGACCCAGTACTTC. Protein sequence: CASSLSTSGAQETQYF.

The rearrangement joins TRBV19 to TRBJ2-2; D may be TRBD2 (5 bases). Per the germline V gene, CDR1 is LNHDA and CDR2 is SQIVND (reference sequence). The CDR3 runs to 13 residues. V lost 9 bases to trimming and J lost 5 bases, with 13 bases between them. The DNA for the CDR3 is TGTGCCAGCCGGGGTGATAGGACCGGGGAGCTGTTTTTT. It specifies CASRGDRTGELFF.

The chain has TRBV12-3 or TRBV12-4 and TRBJ1-1; D is unclear. The V end was cut by 4 bases, the J end by 1 base, with 7 bases between. The CDR3 contains 13 residues. DNA for the CDR3: TGTGCCAGCAGTTATACCAGGAACACTGAAGCTTTCTTT. As protein: CASSYTRNTEAFF.

In this sample, this clone turned up a few times. V and J are TRBV30 and TRBJ1-3; D is possibly TRBD1 (6 bases). The V gene lost 3 bases and the J gene lost 4 bases, with 13 bases spanning the gap. Germline V gives CDR1 GTSNPN, CDR2 SVGIG (reference sequence). The CDR3 extends over 14 amino acids. CDR3 sequence reads: CAWSPGTYGNTIYF. The CDR3 nucleotides are TGTGCCTGGAGCCCCGGGACATACGGAAACACCATATATTTT.

This chain connects TRBV27 to TRBJ1-1; tentative D call: TRBD1 (6 bases). Germline V gene lookup returns CDR1 MNHEY and CDR2 SMNVEV (reference sequence). This CDR3 has 15 amino acids. The V gene lost 6 bases and the J gene lost 1 base, with 15 bases spanning the gap. The CDR3 reads CASSWTAGPNTEAFF. In nucleotides, the CDR3 is TGTGCCAGCAGCTGGACAGCCGGACCGAACACTGAAGCTTTCTTT.

This chain uses TRBV18 with TRBJ1-2; no firm D call. Germline-derived CDR1 and CDR2 are KGHSH and LQKENI. The CDR3 has 14 amino acids. V lost 7 bases, J lost 8 bases, and 20 bases lay in between. CDR3 DNA sequence: TGTGCCAGCTTCCTTCAGCCCGGGTCTGGAGGCTACACCTTC. As protein: CASFLQPGSGGYTF. The full variable domain, completed using reference TRBV18 and TRBJ1-2, is NAGVMQNPRHLVRRRGQEARLRCSPMKGHSHVYWYRQLPEEGLKFMVYLQKENIIDESGMPKERFSAEFPKEGPSILRIQQVVRGDSAAYFCASFLQPGSGGYTFGSGTRLTVV.

There are a few counts of this clone. This chain uses TRBV6-5 with TRBJ1-1; the D gene is possibly TRBD1 (6 bases). CDR1 and CDR2 (germline): MNHEY, SVGAGI. The CDR3 is 13 amino acids. The V gene lost 11 bases and the J gene lost 3 bases, with 16 bases spanning the gap. The CDR3 here is CAGARDTHTEAFF. The CDR3 region has the DNA TGTGCCGGCGCCCGGGACACCCACACTGAAGCTTTCTTT.

The rearrangement uses TRBV18 and TRBJ2-5; perhaps TRBD2 as D (6 bases). Trimming stripped 4 bases from V and 5 bases from J, with 14 bases between. CDR1 and CDR2 (germline): KGHSH, LQKENI. This CDR3 is 14 amino acids long. The CDR3 reads CASSQLAAGETQYF. The CDR3, as DNA: TGTGCCAGCTCACAACTAGCTGCTGGGGAGACCCAGTACTTC.

The J gene is TRBJ1-2, the V gene TRBV14; TRBD1 agrees at 8 bases. With V trimmed by 4 bases and J by 7 bases, 8 bases remained unmatched. There are 14 residues in the CDR3. Germline V gene sequence: CDR1 SGHDN, CDR2 FVKESK. DNA for the CDR3: TGTGCCAGCAGCCTCTTAGGACAGGGAGGTGGCTACACCTTC. Translating it yields CASSLLGQGGGYTF.

In its sample, this clone was seen a few times. The CDR3 nucleotides are TGTGCCTGTGCACAGCAAGAGACCCAGTACTTC. Translated, it gives CACAQQETQYF. The V gene is TRBV30, the J gene TRBJ2-5; no clear D. Trimming took 6 bases from V and 2 from J, leaving 7 bases between them. Germline lookup yields CDR1 GTSNPN and CDR2 SVGIG (reference sequence). This CDR3 region has 11 residues.

At least ten counts were recorded for this clone. This chain links TRBV21-1 with TRBJ2-7; the D call in the table, TRBD2, was not verified against the DNA. TRBV21-1 corresponds to a pseudogene. This CDR3 has 13 residues. CDR3 sequence (DNA): TGTGCCAGCAGCAAAGGGACTAGCGGCGAGCAGTACTTC. It encodes CASSKGTSGEQYF.